This paragraph reports one TCR beta chain. Its antigen is still unknown. Generation of TCR beta cDNA was performed by 5'RACE template switching incorporating UMIs. TCRdb re-called the 5' RACE reads; every CDR3 protein appears as one record, without DNA. The sample table sets out fewer than 400,000 distinct CDR3 sequences. CDR3 size: 14 residues. This record comes from a study of T cells expressing NK-cell markers. Whole-study context: There were seven HCMV-seropositive donors and one seronegative donor among the eight sequenced. Study-wide points: Among several donors, these clonotypes also ranked first in the CD3+CD56-NKG2C+ fraction. Six or seven donors showed dominant NKG2C+ clonotypes comprising about 1.0-7.0% of their CD8+ T cells.

Specimen: blood T cells: a sorted CD56 or NKG2C T cell subset, CD4+ or CD8+ T cells, or bulk PBMC T cells (not recorded which). The chain links TRBV12-3 or TRBV12-4 to TRBJ2-3; the D call from TCRdb, TRBD2, cannot be confirmed without DNA. This TCR derives from a man aged 18-69 years in good health. CDR3 region: CASRATSRTDTQYF.